This TCR beta chain originates from a study of PD-1 blockade in classical Hodgkin lymphoma. CDR1 and CDR2 from the germline V gene are SGHNT and YYREEE (reference sequence). This CDR3 has 15 amino acids. With 0 bases clipped from V and 6 bases from J, the junction kept 8 bases outside the gene matches. The data were produced by immunoSEQ multiplex PCR, yet TCRdb's version contains in-frame clones alone and is incomplete. The sample lists about 110,000 clones, about nine tenths seen once, with 20% in the top ten. Overall study findings and caveats: At baseline, newly diagnosed patients reportedly showed less TCR diversity than healthy donors. Baseline diversity was lower in partial responders and progressors than complete responders.

All the patients suffered relapse after autologous stem cell transplantation, and brentuximab vedotin exposure differed. Points on this clone: Its antigen is undetermined.

This chain connects TRBV5-4 to TRBJ2-7, with 8 nucleotides matching TRBD1. This TCR was recovered from a human donor with classical Hodgkin lymphoma. The material was peripheral blood mononuclear cells (PBMCs), obtained before the second cycle of nivolumab. The CDR3 coding sequence is TGTGCCAGCAGCTTGGCGGGGGACAGGATGGGCGAGCAGTACTTC. Its protein is CASSLAGDRMGEQYF.